The 23 T cell receptor beta chains reported below all come from one sample, sequenced in a study of breast tumors, draining lymph nodes, adjacent tissues. TCRdb ran MiXCR on the multiplex PCR reads and lists one entry per CDR3 protein. The sample lists approximately 22,000 distinct CDR3 sequences; 58% were seen once. The source material was breast tumor tissue. These receptors all come from a female donor with breast cancer. Some clones in this sample may be carry-over from other donors' samples.

This clonotype rates as medium-sized. The J gene is TRBJ1-5, the V gene TRBV27; TRBD1 aligns across 7 bases. Per the germline V gene, CDR1 is MNHEY and CDR2 is SMNVEV (reference sequence). V shed 6 bases and J 7 bases; nucleotides not matched to a gene: 6. The CDR3 contains 13 residues. Here the CDR3 reads CASSDRVGQPQHF. For the CDR3, the DNA is TGTGCCAGCAGCGACAGGGTAGGGCAGCCCCAGCATTTT.

The chain combines TRBV9 with TRBJ2-3; 16 bases map to TRBD2. The J segment lost 2 bases and the V segment lost 2 bases, leaving 5 bases of the junction unmatched. Germline V gene lookup returns CDR1 SGDLS and CDR2 YYNGEE. This CDR3 is built from 18 residues. In nucleotides, the CDR3 is TGTGCCAGCAGCGTCGGGACTAGCGGGAGGGCCCTCACAGATACGCAGTATTTT. It specifies CASSVGTSGRALTDTQYF. The whole variable domain, remainder taken from reference TRBV9 and TRBJ2-3, is DSGVTQTPKHLITATGQRVTLRCSPRSGDLSVYWYQQSLDQGLQFLIQYYNGEERAKGNILERFSAQQFPDLHSELNLSSLELGDSALYFCASSVGTSGRALTDTQYFGPGTRLTVL.

Regarding this clonotype: Just one base apart from a much larger clone, this may be a read error. V is TRBV5-1 and J is TRBJ1-1; maybe TRBD1 (6 bases). CDR3 length: 13 residues. CDR1 SGHRS and CDR2 YFSETQ come from the germline V gene. CDR3 amino acids: CASSPTGNTDAFF. The CDR3 nucleotides are TGCGCCAGCAGCCCCACAGGGAACACTGACGCTTTCTTT.

This clonotype was picked up many times. V gene TRBV5-5 combines with J gene TRBJ2-3; 12 nucleotides agree with TRBD2. In germline, CDR1 is SGHKS, CDR2 YYEKEE (reference sequence). The CDR3 sequence is 15 residues long. After removal of 1 base from V and 6 bases from J, the junction contained 3 bases not matched to a gene. CDR3 loop: CASSLTSGGYDTQYF. The DNA of the CDR3 is TGTGCCAGCAGCTTGACTAGCGGGGGGTACGATACGCAGTATTTT.

With regard to this clonotype: A read error may explain this, as a much larger clone is one base away. The chain recombines TRBV2 with TRBJ2-5, with unresolved D. The CDR3 sequence is 11 residues long. Trimming took 4 bases from V and 5 from J, leaving 5 bases between them. Germline lookup yields CDR1 SNHLY and CDR2 FYNNEI. The CDR3 spells CASSVVETQYF. The CDR3 DNA follows: TGTGCCAGCAGTGTGGTCGAGACCCAGTACTTC.

V usage is TRBV20-1 and J usage is TRBJ2-7; 13 bases agree with TRBD2. The trim removed 6 bases at V and 5 bases at J, leaving 10 bases unmatched. Germline CDR1 DFQATT, CDR2 SNEGSKA (reference sequence). The CDR3 spans 15 residues. CDR3 protein: CSAPGLAGFLDEQYF. The CDR3 nucleotides are TGCAGTGCCCCGGGACTAGCGGGATTTCTTGACGAGCAGTACTTC.

This clonotype was seen a single time. The chain is built from TRBV29-1 and TRBJ1-2, with D possibly matching TRBD1 (5 bases). The V gene lost 7 bases and the J gene lost 4 bases, with 16 bases spanning the gap. The germline V gene has CDR1 SQVTM and CDR2 ANQGSEA. This CDR3 region has 13 residues. Here the CDR3 reads CSATYRGGYGYTF. The CDR3 DNA sequence: TGCAGCGCCACCTATCGGGGGGGCTATGGCTACACCTTC.

This clonotype was recorded many times. Just one base apart from a much larger clone, this may be a read error. V and J are TRBV6-1 and TRBJ2-7, with TRBD1 identical over 10 bases. Germline CDR1 is MNHNS and CDR2 is SASEGT. Trimming cost V 5 bases and J 4 bases; bases outside gene matches: 5. The CDR3 loop spans 14 amino acids. Written as DNA, the CDR3 is TGTGCCAGCAGTCAGGGGGGACAGGGGTACGAGCAGTACTTC. It translates to CASSQGGQGYEQYF.

V usage is TRBV29-1 and J usage is TRBJ1-2; D is unresolved. V lost 0 bases and J 5 bases, leaving 13 bases between the germline ends. The V gene's germline CDR1 is SQVTM and CDR2 ANQGSEA. The CDR3 has 14 amino acids. The CDR3 coding sequence is TGCAGCGTTGAAGAGGTAGGGCTGCGTTATGGCTACACCTTC. Translating gives CSVEEVGLRYGYTF.

This clonotype has at least ten counts. This sequence joins TRBV12-3 or TRBV12-4 and TRBJ2-1; 8 positions match TRBD1. After removal of 3 bases from V and 8 bases from J, the junction contained 6 bases not matched to a gene. The CDR3 is 14 residues long. This CDR3 is CASSFAGGGYEQFF. DNA for the CDR3: TGTGCCAGCAGTTTTGCAGGGGGCGGCTATGAGCAGTTCTTC.

Note on this clonotype: A junction end diverges from the germline sequence, so it may reflect a read error. V usage is TRBV20-1 and J usage is TRBJ1-2; tentatively, D is TRBD1 (5 bases). Germline CDR1 DFQATT, CDR2 SNEGSKA (reference sequence). This CDR3 is 12 amino acids long. Written as DNA, the CDR3 is TGCAGTGCTAGTGCCCTGGGGGGTGGCTCCACCTTC. This codes for CSASALGGGSTF.

This CDR3 is CATSAFGAGGNYGYTF. The CDR3 bases are TGTGCCACCAGTGCCTTCGGGGCAGGGGGCAACTATGGCTACACCTTC. The V gene is TRBV24-1, the J gene TRBJ1-2; 8 bases are a match to TRBD1. After removal of 5 bases from V and 2 bases from J, the junction contained 9 bases not matched to a gene. The CDR3 extends over 16 amino acids. Per the germline V gene, CDR1 is KGHDR and CDR2 is SFDVKD.

This clonotype was seen only once. This sequence joins TRBV2 and TRBJ1-5; D is unresolved. V lost 5 bases and J lost 0, with 8 bases in between. The CDR3 is 14 residues long. Germline V gives CDR1 SNHLY, CDR2 FYNNEI. CDR3 DNA: TGTGCCAGCAGTACAGCGTATAGCAATCAGCCCCAGCATTTT. Amino acid sequence: CASSTAYSNQPQHF.

This clonotype has at least ten counts. This chain links TRBV6-1 with TRBJ1-5; D is uncertain. CDR1 is MNHNS and CDR2 is SASEGT in the germline V gene. Trimming cost V 4 bases and J 2 bases, with 12 bases left between them. The CDR3 length is 15 residues. The CDR3 DNA reads TGTGCCAGCAGTGCTCACCTCAGAGGCAATCAGCCCCAGCATTTT. Translating it yields CASSAHLRGNQPQHF.

In the case of this clonotype: The conserved phenylalanine or tryptophan is not found at the CDR3 terminus, so this likely reflects a read error. V gene TRBV7-9 combines with J gene TRBJ2-1; D is tentatively TRBD1 or TRBD2 (5 bases each). The CDR3 sequence is 14 residues long. Per the germline V gene, CDR1 is SEHNR and CDR2 is FQNEAQ (reference sequence). In nucleotides, the CDR3 is TGTGCAAGCAGCCCCGGGACCCAGAGCAATGAGCAGTTCCTC. The encoded protein is CASSPGTQSNEQFL.

The table lists this clonotype with many counts. V and J are TRBV20-1 and TRBJ2-3; D might be TRBD1 or TRBD2, each matching 5 bases. There are 11 residues in the CDR3. Deletions cut 1 base from V and 6 bases from J, with 5 bases between. The V gene's germline CDR1 is DFQATT and CDR2 SNEGSKA (reference sequence). DNA for the CDR3: TGCAGTGCTAGAGGGGGGGATACGCAGTATTTT. It specifies CSARGGDTQYF.

Concerning this clonotype itself: One end of the junction is discordant with germline, which a read error may explain. The chain combines TRBV5-1 with TRBJ2-7; TRBD1 might be the D (5 bases). The CDR3 runs to 15 residues. The germline V gene has CDR1 SGHRS and CDR2 YFSETQ. CDR3 nucleotide sequence: TGCGCCAGCAGCTTGGGTTGGGGCCAGCTTTCCGAGCGGTACTTC. This sequence encodes CASSLGWGQLSERYF.

Ten or more counts support this clonotype. V usage is TRBV30 and J usage is TRBJ1-3; D is perhaps TRBD1 (5 bases). Trimming took off 4 bases at V and 4 bases at J, with 14 bases between the two ends. Germline-derived CDR1 and CDR2 are GTSNPN and SVGIG (reference sequence). The CDR3 covers 14 residues. CDR3 sequence: CAWKSDSLGNTIYF. In DNA, the CDR3 is TGTGCCTGGAAATCCGACAGTCTCGGAAACACCATATATTTT.

The rearrangement links TRBV7-9 to TRBJ2-3; 9 positions match TRBD1. V trimming: 1 base; J trimming: 1 base; junction bases outside the gene matches: 6. Germline CDR1 is SEHNR and CDR2 is FQNEAQ (reference sequence). CDR3 length equals 17 residues. Written as DNA, the CDR3 is TGTGCCAGCAGCTTAGAGTCGGGACAGGGAGGCACAGATACGCAGTATTTT. Protein product: CASSLESGQGGTDTQYF. Combining the CDR3 with reference TRBV7-9 and TRBJ2-3 gives the whole variable domain DTGVSQNPRHKITKRGQNVTFRCDPISEHNRLYWYRQTLGQGPEFLTYFQNEAQLEKSRLLSDRFSAERPKGSFSTLEIQRTEQGDSAMYLCASSLESGQGGTDTQYFGPGTRLTVL.

By sample share, this clonotype is medium-sized (0.01 to 0.1%). The rearrangement uses TRBV29-1 and TRBJ1-6; D is possibly TRBD1 (5 bases). Germline V lookup: CDR1 SQVTM, CDR2 ANQGSEA. The CDR3 sequence is 12 residues long. V lost 4 bases and J lost 7, with 8 bases in between. The CDR3 protein is CSVGGGNSPLHF. The CDR3 DNA reads as TGCAGCGTTGGTGGGGGAAATTCACCCCTCCACTTT.

This clonotype was picked up many times. CDR3 DNA: TGTGCCAGCAGCCCTCTAGCGGGAGGTCCCTACGAGCAGTACTTC. Translation: CASSPLAGGPYEQYF. This chain joins TRBV3-1 and TRBJ2-7; 11 bases agree with TRBD2. The germline gives CDR1 LGHDT, CDR2 YNNKEL (reference sequence). With V trimmed by 4 bases and J by 2 bases, 4 bases remained unmatched. The CDR3 covers 15 residues.

The chain couples TRBV2 to TRBJ2-5; 8 bases align to TRBD2. Per the germline V gene, CDR1 is SNHLY and CDR2 is FYNNEI. The V segment lost 6 bases and the J segment 4 bases; nucleotides outside the gene matches: 7. The CDR3 totals 14 residues. The CDR3 sequence: CASSPGGGAETQYF. The CDR3 bases are TGTGCCAGCAGCCCGGGGGGGGGCGCAGAGACCCAGTACTTC.

This sequence joins TRBV5-8 and TRBJ2-5; 12 bases are a match to TRBD1. Germline V gives CDR1 SGHTS, CDR2 YDEGEE. The CDR3 runs to 16 residues. Trimming at V came to 0 bases and at J to 6 bases, leaving 6 bases not matched to a gene. This CDR3 reads CASSLEGQGARKTQYF. Here the CDR3 DNA reads TGTGCCAGCAGCTTGGAGGGACAGGGGGCAAGGAAGACCCAGTACTTC. Looking up the rest from reference TRBV5-8 and TRBJ2-5 gives the full variable domain: EAGVTQSPTHLIKTRGQQATLRCSPISGHTSVYWYQQALGLGLQFLLWYDEGEERNRGNFPPRFSGRQFPNYSSELNVNALELEDSALYLCASSLEGQGARKTQYFGPGTRLLVL.